The 32 T cell receptor beta chains below come from one sample, sequenced in a study of somatic mutations in cytotoxic T cells in rheumatoid arthritis. The method was immunoSEQ multiplex PCR; TCRdb's version includes in-frame clones alone and lacks a portion of them. The table has nearly 20,000 clones, over 75% seen once; the top ten hold 8% to 11%. The sample consisted of CD8+ T cells sorted from blood. These receptors were obtained from a woman aged 45-65 years in good health.

The gene calls are TRBV29-1 and TRBJ2-7; unclear D gene. Trimming shortened V by 6 bases and J by 3 bases, and 12 bases separated the two germline ends. Germline lookup yields CDR1 SQVTM and CDR2 ANQGSEA. The CDR3 runs to 12 residues. The CDR3 DNA sequence: TGCAGCGTCCCCCCCCTTCGCTACGAGCAGTACTTC. Translating gives CSVPPLRYEQYF.

The V call is TRBV5-6, the J call TRBJ2-5; D possibly corresponds to TRBD2 (6 bases). The CDR3 runs to 17 residues. Germline V gene sequence: CDR1 SGHDT, CDR2 YYEEEE. V was pared by 7 bases and J by 3 bases, with 25 bases between. CDR3 protein: CASGLSSSAGWEETQYF. CDR3 nucleotide sequence: TGTGCCAGCGGTTTATCCTCCTCGGCGGGGTGGGAAGAGACCCAGTACTTC.

V usage is TRBV19 and J usage is TRBJ2-3; D possibly matches TRBD1 or TRBD2 (7 bases each). The CDR3 is made up of 16 amino acids. Germline-derived CDR1 and CDR2 are LNHDA and SQIVND (reference sequence). V shed 5 bases and J shed 0 bases, with 15 bases lying between them. DNA for the CDR3: TGTGCCAGTAGTTCACAGGGGACTACCAGCACAGATACGCAGTATTTT. Translation: CASSSQGTTSTDTQYF.

The chain is built from TRBV7-9 and TRBJ2-7; the match to TRBD1 covers 8 bases. Looked up from germline, CDR1 is SEHNR and CDR2 is FQNEAQ (reference sequence). J was trimmed by 1 base and V by 4 bases; bases with no gene match: 6. The CDR3 loop spans 15 amino acids. The CDR3 is CASSSQRTGSYEQYF. CDR3 sequence (DNA): TGTGCCAGCAGCTCCCAGAGGACAGGGTCCTACGAGCAGTACTTC.

This sequence joins TRBV29-1 and TRBJ2-7; maybe TRBD2 (6 bases). The CDR3 loop spans 15 amino acids. V dropped 0 bases and J dropped 2 bases, with 14 bases sitting between them. Germline CDR1 SQVTM, CDR2 ANQGSEA. The CDR3: CSVEDSSGDPYEQYF. Here the CDR3 DNA reads TGCAGCGTTGAAGATTCTTCGGGGGACCCCTACGAGCAGTACTTC.

The chain couples TRBV7-6 to TRBJ2-3; TRBD2 agrees at 9 bases. The J segment lost 4 bases and the V segment lost 0 bases, leaving 5 bases of the junction unmatched. This CDR3 contains 16 residues. Germline-derived CDR1 and CDR2 are SGHVS and FNYEAQ. CDR3 sequence: CASSLAVSGSSDTQYF. The CDR3 bases are TGTGCCAGCAGCTTAGCGGTTAGCGGGAGTTCAGATACGCAGTATTTT.

The rearrangement links TRBV19 to TRBJ2-7, with 7 nucleotides matching TRBD2. CDR3 length equals 14 residues. The V gene end was trimmed by 5 bases and the J gene end by 2 bases; junction bases not matched to a gene: 6. Per the germline V gene, CDR1 is LNHDA and CDR2 is SQIVND (reference sequence). The CDR3 nucleotides are TGTGCCAGTAGTTATCCGGGAGGTACCTACGAGCAGTACTTC. This sequence encodes CASSYPGGTYEQYF.

The CDR3 nucleotides read TGTGCCAGCAGCTTAGGACAGGGGAACTATGGCTACACCTTC. Translating it yields CASSLGQGNYGYTF. The rearrangement uses TRBV11-2 and TRBJ1-2; 8 positions match TRBD1. Germline V gene lookup returns CDR1 SGHAT and CDR2 FQNNGV. The CDR3 length is 14 residues. The ends lost 1 base at V and 2 bases at J; junction bases unmatched: 0.

This chain uses TRBV13 with TRBJ2-3; 14 nucleotides agree with TRBD2. The CDR3 is made up of 19 amino acids. Germline CDR1 reads PRHDT; CDR2 reads FYEKMQ (reference sequence). The V gene end was trimmed by 0 bases and the J gene end by 4 bases; junction bases not matched to a gene: 9. CDR3 nucleotide sequence: TGTGCCAGCAGCTTAGGCGGGACTAGCGGGAGTTTTAGTGCAGATACGCAGTATTTT. This sequence encodes CASSLGGTSGSFSADTQYF.

This clone is termed medium-sized (0.01 to 0.1%). The V call is TRBV6-1, the J call TRBJ2-7; possible D gene TRBD2, 7 bases. The CDR3 extends over 15 amino acids. In germline, CDR1 is MNHNS, CDR2 SASEGT. The V end was cut by 2 bases, the J end by 2 bases, with 13 bases between. The CDR3 DNA follows: TGTGCCAGCAGTGAACCAAGGGGGGGAACCTACGAGCAGTACTTC. Translation gives CASSEPRGGTYEQYF.

V and J are TRBV4-1 and TRBJ1-3; D is unresolved. The germline gives CDR1 MGHRA, CDR2 YSYEKL. The V end lost 4 bases, the J end lost 0 bases, and 7 bases lay between the germline ends. The CDR3 covers 14 residues. In DNA, the CDR3 is TGCGCCAGCAGCCCGGTGGGCTCTGGAAACACCATATATTTT. Translating it yields CASSPVGSGNTIYF.

The CDR3 bases are TGTGCCAGCAGCTTGGGGGGACCCTACGAGCAGTACTTC. It specifies CASSLGGPYEQYF. The chain combines TRBV5-6 with TRBJ2-7, with D perhaps TRBD1 or TRBD2 (5 bases each). CDR1 is SGHDT, CDR2 YYEEEE, per germline. Trimming removed 0 bases from V and 2 bases from J, with 6 bases in between. The CDR3 contains 13 residues.

V usage is TRBV27 and J usage is TRBJ2-3; 7 bases map to TRBD2. V was pared by 7 bases and J by 0 bases, with 10 bases of the junction left unmatched. The CDR3 is made up of 16 amino acids. Germline assignment: CDR1 MNHEY and CDR2 SMNVEV (reference sequence). The CDR3 here is CASNSLGEGSTDTQYF. CDR3 in DNA: TGTGCCAGCAATTCTCTGGGGGAGGGTAGCACAGATACGCAGTATTTT.

The sample holds one count of this clone. The chain combines TRBV6-1 with TRBJ1-1, with 11 bases identical to TRBD1. The CDR3 covers 15 residues. Germline V gene data show CDR1 as MNHNS and CDR2 as SASEGT. Trimming cost V 1 base and J 4 bases; bases outside gene matches: 2. The CDR3 DNA follows: TGTGCCAGCAGTGAAGGGGGACAGGGGGGCACTGAAGCTTTCTTT. It is translated as CASSEGGQGGTEAFF.

The chain employs TRBV9 and TRBJ2-7; D may be TRBD1 (5 bases). Between the trimmed V and J ends, which lost 3 bases and 6 bases, there was a span of 13 bases. Germline values: CDR1 SGDLS, CDR2 YYNGEE. The CDR3 totals 13 residues. DNA of the CDR3: TGTGCCAGCAGCGCCGACAGTGGATCCGAGCAGTACTTC. Its translation: CASSADSGSEQYF.

The chain joins TRBV11-2 to TRBJ2-7, with D unresolved. The CDR3 has 12 amino acids. Trimming cost V 5 bases and J 0 bases, with 5 bases left between them. The germline CDR1 and CDR2 sequences are SGHAT and FQNNGV. CDR3 protein: CASSPSSYEQYF. CDR3 in DNA: TGTGCCAGCAGCCCAAGCTCCTACGAGCAGTACTTC. The complete variable domain, with remaining parts taken from reference TRBV11-2 and TRBJ2-7, reads EAGVAQSPRYKIIEKRQSVAFWCNPISGHATLYWYQQILGQGPKLLIQFQNNGVVDDSQLPKDRFSAERLKGVDSTLKIQPAKLEDSAVYLCASSPSSYEQYFGPGTRLTVT.

This sequence joins TRBV29-1 and TRBJ2-1; TRBD2 might be the D (5 bases). Germline assignment: CDR1 SQVTM and CDR2 ANQGSEA. CDR3 length: 16 amino acids. V lost 1 base to trimming and J lost 0 bases, with 13 bases between them. The CDR3 coding sequence is TGCAGCGTTGAAGGCGGTAAGCGGCCCTCCTACAATGAGCAGTTCTTC. Its protein is CSVEGGKRPSYNEQFF.

This clone was observed once. The chain employs TRBV25-1 and TRBJ2-5, with 9 bases lining up with TRBD2. The CDR3 consists of 16 residues. The V gene's germline CDR1 is MGHDK and CDR2 SYGVNS. V dropped 0 bases and J dropped 5; count of bases not matched to a gene: 7. Here the CDR3 reads CASSEYAGGGAETQYF. CDR3 nucleotides: TGTGCCAGCAGTGAATATGCGGGGGGGGGCGCGGAGACCCAGTACTTC.

This chain links TRBV6-5 with TRBJ2-1, with D maybe TRBD2 (6 bases). Trimming took off 7 bases at V and 7 bases at J, with 17 bases between the two ends. From germline, CDR1 is MNHEY and CDR2 SVGAGI. The CDR3 covers 14 residues. The CDR3 loop is CASTPPGRGNEQFF. The CDR3 nucleotides are TGTGCCAGCACGCCACCGGGACGGGGGAATGAGCAGTTCTTC.

The CDR3, as DNA: TGTGCCAGCAGTCCAACCCCGGGTACTGAAGCTTTCTTT. Translated: CASSPTPGTEAFF. V gene TRBV28 combines with J gene TRBJ1-1, with no clear D. V was trimmed by 5 bases and J by 5 bases, leaving 12 bases between them. The CDR3 totals 13 residues. Germline CDR1 reads MDHEN; CDR2 reads SYDVKM.

This clone was seen a single time. Written as DNA, the CDR3 is TGTGCCTGGTTGAAAACCCCTGACGCGGAAAAACTGTTTTTT. Translation: CAWLKTPDAEKLFF. J is TRBJ1-4 and V is TRBV30; no definite D call. V was pared by 5 bases and J by 8 bases, with 18 bases between. CDR1 and CDR2 (germline): GTSNPN, SVGIG (reference sequence). This CDR3 is 14 amino acids long.

V usage is TRBV7-9 and J usage is TRBJ1-1; D gene ambiguous. The V end was cut by 3 bases, the J end by 2 bases, with 10 bases between. Germline V gene data show CDR1 as SEHNR and CDR2 as FQNEAQ (reference sequence). The CDR3 has 14 residues. CDR3 residues: CASSFEGYNTEAFF. In DNA, the CDR3 is TGTGCCAGCAGCTTTGAAGGGTATAACACTGAAGCTTTCTTT.

The V call is TRBV28, the J call TRBJ1-5, with D possibly TRBD1 on 6 matching bases. Trimming cost V 6 bases and J 6 bases, with 15 bases left between them. CDR3 size: 14 residues. CDR1 and CDR2 (germline): MDHEN, SYDVKM. The CDR3 coding sequence is TGTGCCAGCAGATTGGAGGGGGGCGGTCAGCCCCAGCATTTT. Translated, it gives CASRLEGGGQPQHF.

The chain couples TRBV6-1 to TRBJ1-4; D is unclear. The CDR3 covers 15 residues. Trimming removed 1 base from V and 2 bases from J, with 8 bases in between. Germline V gene sequence: CDR1 MNHNS, CDR2 SASEGT. The CDR3 spells CASSEGAGTNEKLFF. CDR3 in DNA: TGTGCCAGCAGTGAAGGGGCAGGTACTAATGAAAAACTGTTTTTT.

The V and J genes are TRBV19 and TRBJ2-3, with 10 bases that match TRBD1. The junction had 14 bases not matched to a gene; V was cut back by 9 bases and J by 2 bases. CDR3 size: 17 residues. Germline V gives CDR1 LNHDA, CDR2 SQIVND (reference sequence). Here the CDR3 DNA reads TGTGCCAGCACCGGGACAGGGGACCCACAACCCACAGATACGCAGTATTTT. This translates into CASTGTGDPQPTDTQYF. The full variable domain, with the rest looked up from reference TRBV19 and TRBJ2-3, is DGGITQSPKYLFRKEGQNVTLSCEQNLNHDAMYWYRQDPGQGLRLIYYSQIVNDFQKGDIAEGYSVSREKKESFPLTVTSAQKNPTAFYLCASTGTGDPQPTDTQYFGPGTRLTVL.

The chain couples TRBV13 to TRBJ1-2, with TRBD1 identical over 7 bases. Trimming removed 8 bases from V and 8 bases from J; junction bases left unmatched: 17. Per the germline V gene, CDR1 is PRHDT and CDR2 is FYEKMQ (reference sequence). The CDR3 is made up of 15 amino acids. The CDR3 is CASSPSGQALWGYTF. CDR3 sequence (DNA): TGTGCCAGCTCGCCTTCCGGACAGGCCCTGTGGGGCTACACCTTC. Filled out from reference TRBV13 and TRBJ1-2, the complete variable domain reads AAGVIQSPRHLIKEKRETATLKCYPIPRHDTVYWYQQGPGQDPQFLISFYEKMQSDKGSIPDRFSAQQFSDYHSELNMSSLELGDSALYFCASSPSGQALWGYTFGSGTRLTVV.

This clone was counted only a few times. The V and J genes are TRBV2 and TRBJ1-5, with 10 nucleotides matching TRBD1. The trim removed 0 bases at V and 2 bases at J, leaving 1 base unmatched. The germline gives CDR1 SNHLY, CDR2 FYNNEI. This CDR3 spans 16 amino acids. CDR3 protein: CASSEAGTGGNQPQHF. DNA for the CDR3: TGTGCCAGCAGTGAAGCAGGGACAGGGGGCAATCAGCCCCAGCATTTT.

The V and J genes are TRBV4-1 and TRBJ1-6; D ambiguous. The V gene lost 4 bases and the J gene lost 10 bases, with 14 bases spanning the gap. The CDR3 length is 14 residues. Germline CDR1 is MGHRA and CDR2 is YSYEKL. CDR3 nucleotide sequence: TGCGCCAGCAGCCTAGGCCCTCTGGGATCACCCCTCCACTTT. Amino acid sequence: CASSLGPLGSPLHF.

The V and J genes are TRBV7-9 and TRBJ1-1; D remains ambiguous. CDR3 size: 13 residues. V was pared by 4 bases and J by 1 base, with 7 bases between. In germline, CDR1 is SEHNR, CDR2 FQNEAQ (reference sequence). As DNA, the CDR3 is TGTGCCAGCAGCTCCGCAGGGAACACTGAAGCTTTCTTT. Translation gives CASSSAGNTEAFF.

The CDR3 DNA is TGTGCCAGCAGTGAATATCCCGTGCTAGCGGGAACCTACGAGCAGTACTTC. It encodes CASSEYPVLAGTYEQYF. The chain links TRBV2 to TRBJ2-7; 9 bases agree with TRBD2. The V gene's germline CDR1 is SNHLY and CDR2 FYNNEI. The CDR3 length is 17 residues. J was trimmed by 2 bases and V by 2 bases; bases with no gene match: 10.

This chain joins TRBV7-9 and TRBJ1-5; D not resolved. This CDR3 is 15 amino acids long. The germline V and J ends were trimmed by 4 bases and 5 bases, with 15 bases remaining between them. Germline loops: CDR1 SEHNR, CDR2 FQNEAQ (reference sequence). The CDR3 nucleotides are TGTGCCAGCAGCTACAATGAGGAAAGATATCAGCCCCAGCATTTT. Its translation: CASSYNEERYQPQHF.

This clone occurred once. This rearrangement joins TRBV4-2 to TRBJ2-7, with a tentative D call TRBD1 (6 bases). Germline CDR1 is LGHNA and CDR2 is YNFKEQ. Trimming cost V 3 bases and J 0 bases, with 9 bases left between them. The CDR3 sequence is 14 residues long. The CDR3 here is CASSHEDSSYEQYF. CDR3 nucleotides: TGTGCCAGCAGCCATGAGGACAGCTCCTACGAGCAGTACTTC.